A selection of T cell receptor beta chains follows, all from one sample in a study of blood T cell repertoires in COVID-19. The data were produced by immunoSEQ multiplex PCR, yet TCRdb's version contains in-frame clones alone and is incomplete. The sample shows around 39,000 clones, 90% of them seen only once. Sequencing was done on a sample of peripheral blood. The receptor source for this set is a man aged 70 or older with acute or convalescent COVID-19. Each CDR3 is given with its conserved first and last residue. D genes are given only for firm matches. Clone size is not always given. Where it is, it says once, few, many or a class for expanded clones.

v_call,clone_size,cdr3_length,j_call,d_call,cdr3_aa,cdr3_nt
TRBV5-1,once,15,TRBJ2-6,-,CASSYLYSGANVLTF,TGCGCCAGCAGCTATCTTTACTCTGGGGCCAACGTCCTGACTTTC
TRBV19,-,17,TRBJ1-1,TRBD1,CASSTDRGLARNTEAFF,TGTGCCAGTAGTACGGACAGGGGGCTTGCCCGGAACACTGAAGCTTTCTTT
TRBV5-4,-,14,TRBJ1-3,TRBD1,CASTSDRGLRTIYF,TGTGCCAGCACCTCGGACAGGGGGCTTCGCACCATATATTTT
TRBV15,-,14,TRBJ1-6,-,CATRERDYNSPLHF,TGTGCCACCAGGGAGCGGGACTATAATTCACCCCTCCACTTT
TRBV7-6,-,14,TRBJ2-7,-,CASSLGQATYEQYF,TGTGCCAGCAGCTTAGGCCAGGCGACCTACGAGCAGTACTTC
TRBV6-4,-,16,TRBJ1-4,TRBD1,CASSGQGAATNEKLFF,TGTGCCAGCAGTGGACAGGGGGCAGCAACTAATGAAAAACTGTTTTTT
TRBV23-1,-,12,TRBJ2-1,-,CASSQRRNEQFF,TGCGCCAGCAGTCAAAGGCGGAATGAGCAGTTCTTC
TRBV28,-,12,TRBJ1-2,TRBD1,CASRSGTGGYTF,TGTGCCAGCAGGTCCGGGACAGGCGGCTACACCTTC
TRBV18,-,17,TRBJ2-1,TRBD2,CASSPPGLAGGGNEQFF,TGTGCCAGCTCACCACCGGGACTAGCGGGAGGGGGCAATGAGCAGTTCTTC
TRBV5-1,-,13,TRBJ2-5,TRBD1,CASSLRDRETQYF,TGCGCCAGCAGCTTAAGGGACAGAGAGACCCAGTACTTC
TRBV2,-,12,TRBJ2-1,-,CASTRTRVEQFF,TGTGCCAGCACCAGAACGAGGGTTGAGCAGTTCTTC
TRBV7-9,-,14,TRBJ2-1,TRBD2,CASSSLAGGDEQFF,TGTGCCAGCAGCTCTCTAGCGGGAGGGGATGAGCAGTTCTTC
TRBV3-1/TRBV3-2,-,15,TRBJ2-3,-,CASSRLMGGTDTQYF,TGTGCCAGCAGCCGCCTGATGGGAGGCACAGATACGCAGTATTTT
TRBV6-5,-,14,TRBJ1-1,-,CASRPGAANTEAFF,TGTGCCAGCAGGCCAGGGGCTGCCAACACTGAAGCTTTCTTT
TRBV7-2,once,15,TRBJ1-1,-,CASRPIQGLPTEAFF,TGTGCCAGCAGACCGATCCAGGGGCTCCCCACTGAAGCTTTCTTT
TRBV28,few,14,TRBJ1-1,-,CASSSLAVNTEAFF,TGTGCCAGCAGTTCACTGGCGGTGAACACTGAAGCTTTCTTT
TRBV7-3,-,16,TRBJ2-5,TRBD2,CASSLSRTRGQETQYF,TGTGCCAGCAGCTTATCACGGACTAGGGGACAAGAGACCCAGTACTTC